These T cell receptor beta chains were read from a single sample in a study of cytomegalovirus exposure and HLA in healthy donors. Data came from immunoSEQ multiplex PCR; TCRdb stores just in-frame clones and leaves some out. The repertoire holds 85,000 to 100,000 clones, with about 89% as singletons. What was sequenced was PBMCs. These receptors all stem from a man aged 25 to 45 in good health and CMV-seropositive. Both conserved end residues are part of each CDR3. A D gene is named only where the DNA matches it firmly. For some rows the clone size is stated as once, few or many, or as a class when expanded; others skip it.

j_gene	d_gene	abundance	v_gene	CDR3nt	CDR3aa
TRBJ2-1	NA	NA	TRBV27	TGTGCCAGCAGTTCAGACACGTACAATGAGCAGTTCTTC	CASSSDTYNEQFF
TRBJ2-7	NA	NA	TRBV6-5	TGTGCCAGCAGTTATCGTCAGTCCTACGAGCAGTACTTC	CASSYRQSYEQYF
TRBJ2-1	NA	NA	TRBV30	TGTGCCTGGACAGGGCCGCCAAACAATGAGCAGTTCTTC	CAWTGPPNNEQFF
TRBJ1-3	NA	NA	TRBV29-1	TGCAGCGTTGATTGGGCGGGGTTAAGGAAGCTGGCTGGAAACACCATATATTTT	CSVDWAGLRKLAGNTIYF
TRBJ1-1	TRBD1	NA	TRBV5-4	TGTGCCAGCAGCACCCGGGACAGAACGAACACTGAAGCTTTCTTT	CASSTRDRTNTEAFF
TRBJ1-2	TRBD1	few	TRBV29-1	TGCAGCGCTGGACAGGGCCACGCTTATGGCTACACCTTC	CSAGQGHAYGYTF
TRBJ2-1	NA	NA	TRBV27	TGTGCCAGCAGTTTTTTCGGGAGTAAGGCCTACAATGAGCAGTTCTTC	CASSFFGSKAYNEQFF
TRBJ1-1	TRBD1	NA	TRBV7-9	TGTGCCAGCAGCCGGACAGGGAGTGACACTGAAGCTTTCTTT	CASSRTGSDTEAFF
TRBJ1-2	NA	NA	TRBV5-4	TGTGCCAGCAGCTTTCAGGTTGACTATGGCTACACCTTC	CASSFQVDYGYTF
TRBJ2-7	TRBD2	NA	TRBV27	TGTGCCAGCAGTCTTAGCGGGGTCGGGGGGTACGAGCAGTACTTC	CASSLSGVGGYEQYF
TRBJ1-4	NA	NA	TRBV21-1	TGTGCCAGCAGCAAAAGATGTCGCAGGCAACTGTTTTTT	CASSKRCRRQLFF
TRBJ1-3	TRBD1	NA	TRBV19	TGTGCCAGTAGTCCTCGGACAGGGACACACTCTGGAAACACCATATATTTT	CASSPRTGTHSGNTIYF
TRBJ2-1	TRBD2	NA	TRBV19	TGTGCCAGTAGTATCAGGCTAGCGGGTAATGAGCAGTTCTTC	CASSIRLAGNEQFF
TRBJ2-1	TRBD1	NA	TRBV5-1	TGCGCCAGCAGCTTGGGGGACAGGGTGGGGCAGTTCTTC	CASSLGDRVGQFF
TRBJ1-1	NA	NA	TRBV6-5	TGTGCCAGCAGTCTTACAGAGATGAACACTGAAGCTTTCTTT	CASSLTEMNTEAFF
TRBJ1-2	TRBD1	NA	TRBV27	TGTGCCAGCAGGCTGACAGGGACGAACTATGGCTACACCTTC	CASRLTGTNYGYTF
TRBJ2-5	NA	NA	TRBV5-1	TGCGCCAGCAGCCGGAGAGGGGGCGCGGGGCAAGAGACCCAGTACTTC	CASSRRGGAGQETQYF
TRBJ2-7	NA	NA	TRBV6-5	TGTGCCAGCAGTCCATCGGGTAACTACGAGCAGTACTTC	CASSPSGNYEQYF
TRBJ2-7	NA	NA	TRBV29-1	TGCAGCGTTTCTGTTAGTCTGTCTAGCGCCCCCTACGAGCAGTACTTC	CSVSVSLSSAPYEQYF
TRBJ1-2	TRBD1	NA	TRBV5-1	TGCGCCAGCAGCTTACAGGGGTACTATGGCTACACCTTC	CASSLQGYYGYTF
TRBJ2-6	NA	NA	TRBV27	TGTGCCAGCAGTTTTTATCAGGACAGCTCTGGGGCCAACGTCCTGACTTTC	CASSFYQDSSGANVLTF
TRBJ1-5	TRBD1	NA	TRBV19	TGTGCCAGTAGTCCAGGGGGGAGAAGCAATCAGCCCCAGCATTTT	CASSPGGRSNQPQHF
TRBJ2-2	NA	once	TRBV5-1	TGCGCCAGCAGCTTGCGGTTCGAGACCGGGGAGCTGTTTTTT	CASSLRFETGELFF
TRBJ2-1	TRBD2	NA	TRBV7-2	TGTGCCAGCAGCACCCTTGGGACTAGCGGATACAATGAGCAGTTCTTC	CASSTLGTSGYNEQFF
TRBJ2-7	TRBD2	NA	TRBV28	TGTGCCAGCAGTTTGGCGGGGGACGAGCAGTACTTC	CASSLAGDEQYF
TRBJ2-7	NA	NA	TRBV4-1	TGCGCCAGCAGCCCCGTAGCGGAGACCTACGAGCAGTACTTC	CASSPVAETYEQYF
TRBJ2-7	TRBD2	NA	TRBV5-1	TGCGCCCCTCACCCGGGGGGACACGAGCAGTACTTC	CAPHPGGHEQYF
TRBJ2-2	NA	NA	TRBV5-4	TGTGCCAGCAGCTTGGCCGGGGGGAACACCGGGGAGCTGTTTTTT	CASSLAGGNTGELFF